Listed below are T cell receptor beta chains from one sample, sequenced in a study of cytomegalovirus exposure and HLA in healthy donors. Method: immunoSEQ multiplex PCR; TCRdb's copy keeps in-frame clones and lacks some. Seen here are some 180,000 clones, 86% observed once, and the top ten hold 6.5% to 7.5%. Sequenced sample: PBMCs. The receptors were gathered from a man aged 25-45 years in good health and CMV-seropositive. Both conserved end residues are part of each CDR3. A D gene is named only where the DNA matches it firmly. Where a row states a size, it is once, few, many or the class of an expanded clone; other rows omit it.

clone size,J gene,V gene,D gene,CDR3 DNA,CDR3 protein
NA,TRBJ2-3,TRBV7-2,NA,TGTGCCAGCAGCGACCGTACCACAGATACGCAGTATTTT,CASSDRTTDTQYF
NA,TRBJ2-7,TRBV1,NA,TGCACCAGCAGCATACGGGACAGGGTCTCCCACGAGCAGTACTTC,CTSSIRDRVSHEQYF
NA,TRBJ2-7,TRBV21-1,NA,TGTGCCAGCAGCAAAATGGGAGGGGGTGCCTACGAGCAGTACTTC,CASSKMGGGAYEQYF
NA,TRBJ1-1,TRBV7-2,TRBD1,TGTGCCAGCAGCTTAGGGGACAGGGCGAACACTGAAGCTTTCTTT,CASSLGDRANTEAFF
NA,TRBJ2-1,TRBV11-1,TRBD2,TGTGCCAGCAGCACCCGGACTAGCGGGAACTACAATGAGCAGTTCTTC,CASSTRTSGNYNEQFF
NA,TRBJ1-5,TRBV4-3,NA,TGCGCCAGCAGCCAAGAGGTCCGGGGTACTCAGCCCCAGCATTTT,CASSQEVRGTQPQHF
NA,TRBJ1-3,TRBV11-3,NA,TGTGCCAGCAGCTCTCCCGTAAACGTGGGCAGCTCTGGAAACACCATATATTTT,CASSSPVNVGSSGNTIYF
NA,TRBJ1-2,TRBV6-5,TRBD1,TGTGCCAGCAGTTACTCCAACCCGGGACAGCTCTATGGCTACACCTTC,CASSYSNPGQLYGYTF
NA,TRBJ1-4,TRBV6-5,NA,TGTGCCAGCAGCTCACCTGGGGGGGTGGAGGAAAAACTGTTTTTT,CASSSPGGVEEKLFF
NA,TRBJ1-6,TRBV5-4,NA,TGTGCCAGCAGCTTGCTTAATTCACCCCTCCACTTT,CASSLLNSPLHF
NA,TRBJ2-5,TRBV2,NA,TGTGCCAGCAGTGAAAGGGTCTCAGGTCAAGAGACCCAGTACTTC,CASSERVSGQETQYF
once,TRBJ1-1,TRBV5-5,NA,TGTGCCAGCAGCCGTTTTGGGGGGTACCGAGATGAAGCTTTCTTT,CASSRFGGYRDEAFF
NA,TRBJ2-5,TRBV4-1,NA,TGCGCCAGCAGCCAGTGGGGTGGCGAGACCCAGTACTTC,CASSQWGGETQYF
NA,TRBJ2-1,TRBV27,TRBD2,TGTGCCAGCAGAGACCTAGCGGGGGGGCCCAATGAGCAGTTCTTC,CASRDLAGGPNEQFF
few,TRBJ1-1,TRBV4-1,TRBD1,TGCGCCAGCAGCCGGGACAGACTATCCGGGAACCCTGAAGCTTTCTTT,CASSRDRLSGNPEAFF
NA,TRBJ2-7,TRBV11-2,NA,TGTGCCAGCAGCTTATATGCAGGGGCCTACGAGCAGTACTTC,CASSLYAGAYEQYF
NA,TRBJ2-7,TRBV5-1,NA,TGCGCCAGCAGCCCCCGGGGCCCCTACGAGCAGTACTTC,CASSPRGPYEQYF
once,TRBJ2-1,TRBV7-6,TRBD2,TGTGCCAGCAGCCTTTGGACTAGCGGGGGGAGTGAGCAGTTCTTC,CASSLWTSGGSEQFF
once,TRBJ2-4,TRBV5-6,NA,TGTGCCAGCAGCTCCACATCCTTGGCAGGGTTTTTCTTC,CASSSTSLAGFFF
NA,TRBJ1-2,TRBV5-1,NA,TGCGCCAGCAGCCTCTCCGAGACAGAGGGCTACACCTTC,CASSLSETEGYTF
NA,TRBJ2-1,TRBV2,NA,TGTGCCAGCAGTGGCTACAATGAGCAGTTCTTC,CASSGYNEQFF
NA,TRBJ1-1,TRBV7-3,NA,TGTGCCAGCAGCCTCACTTCTGATCAGGCCACTGAAGCTTTCTTT,CASSLTSDQATEAFF
NA,TRBJ2-2,TRBV27,NA,TGTGCCAGCAGTTGGGGGATCGCCGGGGAGCTGTTTTTT,CASSWGIAGELFF
medium-sized,TRBJ2-2,TRBV11-3,NA,TGTGCCAGCAGCCTCTCTTATAATACTAGAGACACCGGGGAGCTGTTTTTT,CASSLSYNTRDTGELFF
NA,TRBJ2-1,TRBV9,TRBD2,TGTGCCAGCAGCCCTGCGGGGGTCAATGAGCAGTTCTTC,CASSPAGVNEQFF
NA,TRBJ1-2,TRBV7-9,NA,TGTGCCAGCAGCTTAGCTGGCAGAGGAGATGGCTACACCTTC,CASSLAGRGDGYTF
NA,TRBJ1-1,TRBV6-5,NA,TGTGCCAGCAGTTTAGGGGAGAACACTGAAGCTTTCTTT,CASSLGENTEAFF
NA,TRBJ2-1,TRBV11-3,NA,TGTGCCAGCAGCTTAGACCCCAAAGCTAACCGAGAGCAGTTCTTC,CASSLDPKANREQFF